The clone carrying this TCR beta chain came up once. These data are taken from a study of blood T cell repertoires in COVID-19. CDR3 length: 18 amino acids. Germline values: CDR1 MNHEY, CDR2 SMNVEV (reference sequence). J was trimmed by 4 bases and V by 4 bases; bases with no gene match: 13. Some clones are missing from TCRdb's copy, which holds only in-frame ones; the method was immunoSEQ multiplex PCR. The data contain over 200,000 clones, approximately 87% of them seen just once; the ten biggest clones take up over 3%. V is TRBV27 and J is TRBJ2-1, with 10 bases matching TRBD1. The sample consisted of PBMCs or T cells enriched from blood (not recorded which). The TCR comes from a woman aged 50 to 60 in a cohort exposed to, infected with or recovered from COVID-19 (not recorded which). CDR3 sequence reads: CASSSTLGTGVLYNEQFF. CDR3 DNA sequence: TGTGCCAGCAGTTCAACCCTCGGGACAGGGGTCCTGTACAATGAGCAGTTCTTC.